This entry describes one T cell receptor beta chain. Deletions cut 5 bases from V and 4 bases from J, with 18 bases between. Germline CDR1 SGHVS, CDR2 FQNEAQ. CDR3 length: 16 amino acids. This specimen comes from a study of blood T cell repertoires in COVID-19. Here immunoSEQ multiplex PCR was the method, and the copy in TCRdb shows in-frame clones only, minus some. The repertoire consists of 200,000 to 250,000 clones, with 75% to 90% occurring once and the leading ten covering more than 3.5%. The gene calls are TRBV7-8 and TRBJ1-5; D perhaps matches TRBD1 (6 bases). Sequencing was done on a sample of PBMCs or T cells enriched from blood (not recorded which). The receptor comes from a woman in her thirties or forties with acute COVID-19. The DNA for the CDR3 is TGTGCCAGCAGCCCCCAAAACGGACAGACAAATCAGCCCCAGCATTTT. This sequence encodes CASSPQNGQTNQPQHF.